The sequence of this T cell receptor (beta chain) was determined in a study of CD8 T cells in ankylosing spondylitis. Study-level results: Researchers report that disease-linked clones proved CD8+ and relatively rare in peripheral blood. It appeared that ankylosing spondylitis blood was characterized by a TCR beta motif of fewer than ten highly homologous variants. Some motif variants were previously reported in reactive arthritis synovial fluid and blood. Reported data indicate significant enrichment of disease-linked clones within matched ankylosing spondylitis synovial fluid.

TCRdb reprocessed the 5' RACE reads via MiXCR and lists one record per CDR3 protein. This table holds 75,000 to 95,000 distinct CDR3 sequences, 9% found once. Notes on this clonotype: Its antigen is undetermined.

Germline V gene lookup returns CDR1 LNHDA and CDR2 SQIVND (reference sequence). The V gene lost 5 bases and the J gene lost 8 bases, with 19 bases spanning the gap. The CDR3 has 15 residues. The chain recombines TRBV19 with TRBJ2-1; D is possibly TRBD2 (6 bases). This receptor was obtained from a male donor with ankylosing spondylitis. What was sequenced was blood, either unsorted or a sorted T cell fraction (not recorded which). The CDR3 here is CASSPKPGLLDEQFF. DNA for the CDR3: TGTGCCAGTAGTCCTAAGCCGGGACTGCTCGATGAGCAGTTCTTC.